The source of this TCR beta chain is a study of shared clonotypes between healthy human individuals (dated by TCRdb to the early 2020s). At the level of the whole study: A couple of women and a few men aged 18 to 49 years were included in the cohort. For each donor, CD4 naive and CD4 memory were each run on three plates, CD8 naive on two plates, and CD8 memory on one plate. The study deeply sequenced blood TCR repertoires of 5 or 6 healthy adults to estimate repertoire size and the extent of clonotype sharing between individuals. Different laboratories and diverse techniques were used to prepare libraries and sequence TCR repertoires, to increase sequencing depth and limit assay-specific biases. Leukapheresis yielded between about 0.85 and 9 billion PBMCs per donor.

Paper-wide results and their limitations: Because the study included only a small number of donors, the genetic and exposure-history diversity represented was limited. Naive subsets generally had larger estimated clonotype richness than memory subsets did. Sampling was restricted to blood, and TCR repertoires in tissue are likely to differ from TCR repertoires in blood. Pairwise subsampling led to the expectation that sequencing depth would affect the degree of clonotype sharing among donors. About 4.5% of naive CD4, around 4% of naive CD8, approximately 2% of memory CD4, and about 0.4% of memory CD8 clonotypes were shared across a few donors. Compared with non-shared clonotypes, the clonotypes found in all four sorted-subset donors had higher generation probabilities. Rarefaction of sorted-subset datasets indicated incomplete sequencing despite the large sequencing depth.

Counted from cysteine to phenylalanine, this CDR3 has 15 amino acids. Just CDR3 DNA is preserved here, 45 bases in frame from base 1. As encoded in the germline V gene, CDR1 is MNHNS while CDR2 is SASEGT. At the junction V is shortened by 6 bases and J by 6 bases, with 20 bases in between. Using the deep immunoSEQ assay, TCR CDR3 regions were amplified from genomic DNA by multiplex PCR. Genomic DNA extracted from each cell subset was distributed evenly over all wells of several immunoSEQ 96-well plates, and each plate served as one replicate. Each replicate PCR for sorted subsets received about 200 ng genomic DNA, equal to roughly 33,000 T cell genomes. Purified libraries were measured with a Qubit 3.0 fluorometer, size-checked on a Bioanalyzer 2100, and measured again with the KAPA Library Quantification kit. Each immunoSEQ 96-well plate was sequenced on its own single-read 150-cycle Illumina NextSeq 550 flow cell. As for the authors' bioinformatics: Because only junctional sequences without quality scores were contained in the immunoSEQ output, filtering matching that applied to full-length reads could not be performed. To assign V/J genes and CDR3, sequences were annotated against IMGT germline references using PyIR, a Python wrapper for IgBLAST v1.9. Any read was removed if the V/J assignment was weak (E-value above 1e-6), the CDR3 was missing, or the read contained stop codons, out-of-frame junctions, or ambiguous translated residues. V3J clonotypes were defined as sequences sharing the same inferred V gene, J gene, and CDR3 amino acid sequence. The percentage overlap between two repertoires was calculated by dividing the number of shared unique clonotypes by the size of the smaller repertoire. RTK rarefaction, the Chao1 estimator, and Recon v2.1 estimates of unobserved clonotypes were used to assess repertoire richness. Generation probabilities for all TCRbeta clonotypes obtained by the gDNA method from several donors were computed using OLGA. TCRdb took over this immuneACCESS table, retaining in-frame rearrangements with V and J assigned. Such tables are incomplete; in checked studies, under half of the missing clones stem from an unresolved V gene, and the remainder is unexplained. V and J calls plus clone size are reproduced from that table; the DNA served to infer D and trimming. The table for this sample lists millions of clones; over 85% of them were counted only once. Together, the top ten hold about 0.41% of the sample.

This clone showed up just a few times. The target of this receptor is not known. There are no base qualities to consult, and no much larger clone falls within one base. The donors were healthy, HIV-negative adults who had no recently reported acute infections or vaccinations. Every donor was a Caucasian adult residing in Nashville, Tennessee, USA. CD4+ T cells were enriched through magnetic negative selection, after which naive cells were positively selected on CD45RA and the remaining negative fraction served as the memory subset. After blood collection by leukapheresis, PBMCs were isolated using Ficoll-Histopaque density gradient centrifugation and then cryopreserved in the vapor phase of liquid nitrogen. Analytical flow cytometry was used to check the purity and quantity of each magnetically sorted T cell population. Genomic DNA was isolated from each sorted fraction and quantified by UV absorbance on a Nanodrop 2000c.

The rearranged segments are TRBV6-1 and TRBJ1-2; a weak D assignment points to TRBD1 (6 bases agree). The sequenced sample was naive CD4+ T cells from PBMCs. This sample's cell subset or site label indicates: CD45RA+ positively selected. The sequence was obtained from a man aged 18 to 35 in good health. Some clones in this sample may be carry-over from other donors' samples. The CDR3 region: CASRVKGHPGDGYTF. The nucleotide sequence reads as follows: TGTGCCAGCAGAGTAAAGGGACACCCGGGGGATGGCTACACCTTC.